The present T cell receptor (beta chain) was sequenced within a study of T-cell memory formation after mild COVID-19. Notes on the study in general: Day 37-peaking second-wave clones had unconfirmed SARS-CoV-2 specificity. That cross-reactive memory joined was suggested by some responding clones appearing in pre-infection memory. Shrinking CD4+ clones resided mostly in CM and EM, and CD8+ ones in EMRA.

TCRalpha and TCRbeta libraries used 5'RACE with constant-segment primers and UMIs. TCRdb passed the 5' RACE reads through MiXCR, listing each CDR3 protein once. This repertoire shows 350,000 or so distinct CDR3 sequences, around a fifth found once; its top ten account for around 20%. This clonotype was seen only once. Antigen unknown. This CDR3 is 15 amino acids long. The germline CDR1 and CDR2 sequences are MNHEY and SVGAGI. With 6 bases clipped from V and 5 bases from J, the junction kept 8 bases outside the gene matches. The TCR was taken from a man younger than 30 who had mild COVID-19 (a few samples of this study predate the infection). Cell type and time point are not known. The gene calls are TRBV6-5 and TRBJ2-3; 10 positions agree with TRBD2. Specimen: PBMCs or a T cell subset sorted from them (not recorded which). CDR3 region: CASSPAGGRQDTQYF. The CDR3 DNA reads as TGTGCCAGCAGCCCAGCGGGGGGGCGTCAAGATACGCAGTATTTT.